The next 30 T cell receptor beta chains were all read from a single sample in a study of blood T cells in healthy people across ages. Alongside a J-beta primer mix, a sample-barcoded 5' primer served in a second PCR lasting about 6 to 11 cycles. TCRdb passed the 5' RACE reads through MiXCR, listing each CDR3 protein once. The table lists about 1 million distinct CDR3 sequences, 20% to 25% of them singletons. The sample was also reused in another study, on T cells of mothers and their children.

Sequencing was carried out using blood. These receptors all stem from a girl aged 2 to 9 in good health.

J is TRBJ1-1 and V is TRBV10-3; D might be TRBD1 (6 bases). Germline CDR1 reads ENHRY; CDR2 reads SYGVKD. The CDR3 is 13 residues long. Trimming left V 4 bases short and J 4 bases short, with 10 bases between. The CDR3 region has the DNA TGTGCCATCAGTGGGGCAGGGGTCACTGAAGCTTTCTTT. Protein sequence: CAISGAGVTEAFF.

The CDR3 is CSAEVSGEKKTYNEQFF. CDR3 in DNA: TGCAGCGCCGAAGTTAGCGGGGAGAAGAAAACTTACAATGAGCAGTTCTTC. The chain uses TRBV29-1 and TRBJ2-1; TRBD2 aligns across 8 bases. The CDR3 runs 17 residues. CDR1 and CDR2 (germline): SQVTM, ANQGSEA. The J segment lost 4 bases and the V segment lost 7 bases, leaving 18 bases of the junction unmatched.

This clonotype was seen a handful of times. The gene calls are TRBV6-2 or TRBV6-3 and TRBJ2-5, with 9 positions matching TRBD2. The J call may be mistaken, given a closer DNA end match to TRBJ2-1. This CDR3 spans 14 amino acids. Germline V CDR1 and CDR2: MNHEY, SVGEGT. CDR3 region: CASSYLAGTNEQFF. DNA for the CDR3: TGTGCCAGCAGTTATCTAGCGGGGACTAATGAGCAGTTCTTC.

This clonotype appeared many times. DNA for the CDR3: TGTGCCAGCAGCCCAGGGGTCACCGGGGAGCTGTTTTTT. Amino acids: CASSPGVTGELFF. V usage is TRBV6-6 and J usage is TRBJ2-2; a possible D gene is TRBD1 (6 bases). The CDR3 is 13 amino acids. The germline V gene has CDR1 MNHNY and CDR2 SVGAGI (reference sequence). V was pared by 6 bases and J by 4 bases, with 9 bases between.

The chain couples TRBV18 to TRBJ1-2; D gene uncertain. Germline CDR1 KGHSH, CDR2 LQKENI. This CDR3 contains 14 residues. The ends were cut back, 2 bases at V and 3 bases at J, with 10 bases in the middle. The CDR3 loop is CASSPTRPHYGYTF. DNA of the CDR3: TGTGCCAGCTCACCAACCAGGCCGCACTATGGCTACACCTTC.

The V gene is TRBV7-2, the J gene TRBJ2-1; D tentatively reads TRBD1 or TRBD2 (8 bases each). The J call may be faulty, since TRBJ2-5 better matches the DNA end. Germline V lookup: CDR1 SGHTA, CDR2 FQGNSA. This CDR3 has 17 residues. CDR3 residues: CASSWDGNSGTGETQYF. In DNA form, the CDR3 reads TGTGCCAGCAGTTGGGACGGGAATAGCGGGACAGGAGAGACCCAGTACTTC.

This chain uses TRBV20-1 with TRBJ2-3; D might be TRBD2 (5 bases). V lost 0 bases and J lost 8, with 15 bases in between. Germline loops: CDR1 DFQATT, CDR2 SNEGSKA (reference sequence). This CDR3 has 14 amino acids. CDR3 amino acids: CSARDTDSPITQYF. CDR3 DNA sequence: TGCAGTGCTAGAGATACGGACTCGCCCATTACGCAGTATTTT.

V is TRBV20-1 and J is TRBJ2-7; 10 bases match TRBD2. The germline gives CDR1 DFQATT, CDR2 SNEGSKA (reference sequence). There are 14 residues in the CDR3. V dropped 3 bases and J dropped 4; count of bases not matched to a gene: 6. In nucleotides, the CDR3 is TGCAGTGCTAGGAATATAGCGGGGGGATACGAGCAGTACTTC. Protein: CSARNIAGGYEQYF.

Only a few counts were recorded for this clonotype. The V and J genes are TRBV9 and TRBJ2-7; D is possibly TRBD2 (6 bases). With 4 bases removed from V and 0 bases from J, the gap between germline ends came to 11 bases. CDR3 length equals 14 residues. The germline CDR1 and CDR2 sequences are SGDLS and YYNGEE. The CDR3 DNA reads TGTGCCAGCAGCCCCGGCGGGGACTCCTACGAGCAGTACTTC. Translating it yields CASSPGGDSYEQYF.

This clonotype was picked up a small number of times. The V gene is TRBV6-5, the J gene TRBJ1-3; 10 bases agree with TRBD1. The CDR3 totals 14 residues. Per the germline V gene, CDR1 is MNHEY and CDR2 is SVGAGI. J lost 6 bases, V lost 4 bases, and 3 bases had no gene match. CDR3 nucleotide sequence: TGTGCCAGCAGTTGGGACAGGGGCGAAAACACCATATATTTT. Protein: CASSWDRGENTIYF.

This clonotype was counted between two and nine times. The junction departs from germline at one end; a sequencing error may be responsible. The rearrangement joins TRBV12-5 to TRBJ1-3, with D maybe TRBD1 (5 bases). The CDR3 runs 14 residues. CDR1 is LGHNT and CDR2 is FRNRAP in the germline V gene. The CDR3 reads CASARVGVGDTIYF. CDR3 sequence (DNA): TGCGCTAGTGCCCGGGTTGGGGTAGGGGACACCATATATTTT.

This clonotype was counted only a few times. The junction does not match germline at one end; this may be a read error. The genes are TRBV5-1 and TRBJ2-2; tentatively, D is TRBD2 (5 bases). Germline CDR1 and CDR2: SGHRS and YFSETQ. The CDR3 totals 12 residues. The CDR3 sequence: CAGSPEAGELFF. The CDR3 DNA sequence: TGCGCCGGCAGCCCGGAGGCCGGGGAGCTGTTTTTT.

This sequence joins TRBV11-2 and TRBJ2-5; D gene uncertain. The tail of the sequence fits TRBJ2-7 better, so the J call may be wrong. The V gene's germline CDR1 is SGHAT and CDR2 FQNNGV. The CDR3 is made up of 16 amino acids. The CDR3 DNA reads TGTGCCAGCAGCTTAGATTGGATATCTTGGGGATACGAGCAGTACTTC. Its protein is CASSLDWISWGYEQYF.

This rearrangement joins TRBV5-8 to TRBJ2-1, with a weak D call TRBD1 (5 bases). Trimming shortened V by 0 bases and J by 11 bases, and 18 bases separated the two germline ends. This CDR3 region has 15 residues. Germline V CDR1 and CDR2: SGHTS, YDEGEE. This CDR3 reads CASSLDRSESNQQFF. The CDR3 DNA reads as TGTGCCAGCAGCTTGGACAGGTCCGAGTCTAATCAGCAGTTCTTC.

This clonotype was seen more than once but under ten times. The chain combines TRBV4-3 with TRBJ1-2, with 7 bases identical to TRBD1. The CDR3 is 16 residues long. Germline CDR1 is LGHNA and CDR2 is YSLEER. The trim removed 0 bases at V and 4 bases at J, leaving 8 bases unmatched. The CDR3 region has the DNA TGCGCCAGCAGCCAAGATTGGGCAGGGGGTTCCTATGGCTACACCTTC. It specifies CASSQDWAGGSYGYTF.

The chain links TRBV3-1 to TRBJ2-7; the match to TRBD2 covers 7 bases. J lost 2 bases, V lost 5 bases, and 12 bases had no gene match. This CDR3 region has 16 residues. Germline V lookup: CDR1 LGHDT, CDR2 YNNKEL (reference sequence). CDR3 in amino acids: CASSEPERSGTYEQYF. The CDR3 bases are TGTGCCAGCAGCGAACCGGAGAGAAGCGGGACCTACGAGCAGTACTTC.

This clonotype has more than one count but fewer than ten. The chain links TRBV7-9 to TRBJ2-3; D unclear. Trimming removed 2 bases from V and 3 bases from J, with 9 bases in between. This CDR3 has 14 residues. CDR1 is SEHNR and CDR2 is FQNEAQ in the germline V gene (reference sequence). Written as DNA, the CDR3 is TGTGCCAGCAGCTTATTTTCAAGTACAGATACGCAGTATTTT. Protein product: CASSLFSSTDTQYF.

This chain links TRBV11-2 with TRBJ2-1, with a tentative D call TRBD2 (6 bases). CDR3 length equals 15 residues. Trimming cost V 3 bases and J 3 bases, with 12 bases left between them. Germline lookup yields CDR1 SGHAT and CDR2 FQNNGV. CDR3 bases: TGTGCCAGCAGCTTCCTCGGGAGTGACTACAATGAGCAGTTCTTC. Protein product: CASSFLGSDYNEQFF.

This clonotype was observed a handful of times. The V call is TRBV29-1, the J call TRBJ1-5; 8 bases line up with TRBD1. Germline assignment: CDR1 SQVTM and CDR2 ANQGSEA. V was clipped by 8 bases and J by 6 bases; unmatched bases: 9. This CDR3 contains 13 residues. The CDR3: CSFRSGGGQPQHF. The CDR3 nucleotides read TGCAGCTTCCGGTCAGGGGGCGGTCAGCCCCAGCATTTT.

The rearrangement links TRBV6-2 or TRBV6-3 to TRBJ2-2, with D hard to call. Germline CDR1 MNHEY, CDR2 SVGEGT. With 2 bases removed from V and 4 bases from J, the gap between germline ends came to 8 bases. The CDR3 contains 14 residues. The CDR3 is CASSYIAATGELFF. CDR3 bases: TGTGCCAGCAGTTACATCGCAGCCACCGGGGAGCTGTTTTTT.

The rearrangement uses TRBV28 and TRBJ2-3, with D tentatively TRBD1 (6 bases). With 8 bases removed from V and 6 bases from J, the gap between germline ends came to 18 bases. Germline CDR1 is MDHEN and CDR2 is SYDVKM. CDR3 length equals 14 residues. The chain's CDR3 is CASSIESTGDTQYF. CDR3 nucleotide sequence: TGTGCCAGCTCAATTGAATCAACAGGGGATACGCAGTATTTT.

The chain recombines TRBV7-2 with TRBJ2-5, with no clear D. The closer fit of TRBJ2-7 to the DNA end suggests the J call may be wrong. CDR1 is SGHTA and CDR2 is FQGNSA in the germline V gene. This CDR3 is built from 15 residues. The CDR3 loop is CASSLVDISGYEQYF. As DNA, the CDR3 is TGTGCCAGCAGCTTAGTCGATATCTCGGGCTACGAGCAGTACTTC.

A note on this clonotype: The junction departs from the called germline gene at one end, perhaps through a read error. The chain uses TRBV29-1 and TRBJ2-7; perhaps TRBD2 as D (5 bases). Germline V CDR1 and CDR2: SQVTM, ANQGSEA. The length of the CDR3 is 13 residues. The CDR3 here is CSVQLDSSYEQYF. The CDR3 DNA reads TGTAGCGTACAGTTGGATAGCTCCTACGAGCAGTACTTC.

This clonotype was counted between two and nine times. V is TRBV7-3 and J is TRBJ2-5, with D tentatively TRBD1 (6 bases). V lost 4 bases to trimming and J lost 2 bases, with 14 bases between them. CDR1 is SGHTA and CDR2 is FQGTGA in the germline V gene. This CDR3 comprises 15 residues. The CDR3, as DNA: TGTGCCAGCAGCTACCAGGGGTCGACGCAAGAGACCCAGTACTTC. This encodes CASSYQGSTQETQYF.

V is TRBV7-9 and J is TRBJ2-7; D not resolved. The length of the CDR3 is 13 residues. Germline V CDR1 and CDR2: SEHNR, FQNEAQ (reference sequence). V lost 1 base to trimming and J lost 6 bases, with 10 bases between them. The DNA of the CDR3 is TGTGCCAGCAGCTTAGGGCTGGGAAGCGAGCAGTACTTC. Protein sequence: CASSLGLGSEQYF.

There are a few counts of this clonotype. The chain combines TRBV29-1 with TRBJ2-5, with 9 bases aligning to TRBD2. The end of the DNA is better explained by TRBJ2-1, so the J call may be wrong. The CDR3 has 14 residues. Germline-derived CDR1 and CDR2 are SQVTM and ANQGSEA. The CDR3 DNA follows: TGCAGCGCGCGGGGGGGCCCACCTATCAATGAGCAGTTCTTC. Its translation is CSARGGPPINEQFF.

J is TRBJ2-5 and V is TRBV19; D uncertain. In germline, CDR1 is LNHDA, CDR2 SQIVND (reference sequence). The CDR3 contains 14 residues. V shed 6 bases and J shed 4 bases, with 15 bases lying between them. The CDR3 DNA reads as TGTGCCAGTAGCCCCGGCCTTCCCGGAGAGACCCAGTACTTC. This sequence encodes CASSPGLPGETQYF.

The chain couples TRBV20-1 to TRBJ2-5; D tentatively fits TRBD1 or TRBD2 (5 bases each). With the DNA end fitting TRBJ2-1 better, the J assignment may be wrong. This CDR3 has 14 amino acids. Per germline, CDR1 DFQATT and CDR2 SNEGSKA (reference sequence). This chain's CDR3 is CSAGITTDLYEQFF. CDR3 nucleotide sequence: TGCAGTGCCGGGATAACGACAGATTTGTATGAGCAGTTCTTC.

The chain uses TRBV4-2 and TRBJ2-1, with TRBD2 identical over 8 bases. CDR1 is LGHNA, CDR2 YNFKEQ, per germline. Unmatched junction bases numbered 3, after V lost 0 bases and J lost 2 bases. The CDR3 length is 16 residues. This chain's CDR3 is CASSQEAGVAYNEQFF. Here the CDR3 DNA reads TGTGCCAGCAGCCAAGAAGCGGGAGTGGCCTACAATGAGCAGTTCTTC.

The rearrangement uses TRBV5-5 and TRBJ2-5; D gene ambiguous. The CDR3 has 14 residues. Per germline, CDR1 SGHKS and CDR2 YYEKEE (reference sequence). V lost 1 base to trimming and J lost 1 base, with 8 bases between them. The CDR3 here is CASSLHSIQETQYF. CDR3 DNA sequence: TGTGCCAGCAGCTTGCATTCCATCCAAGAGACCCAGTACTTC.